The 13 T cell receptor beta chains listed next were all sequenced from one sample in a study of blood T cell repertoires in COVID-19. Generated by immunoSEQ multiplex PCR, the TCRdb table keeps only in-frame clones and is missing some. The data hold roughly 100,000 clones, with roughly 90% observed a single time. What was sequenced was peripheral blood. The receptors come from an older woman with acute or convalescent COVID-19.

The chain uses TRBV27 and TRBJ1-2, with a possible D match to TRBD1 (5 bases). CDR1 and CDR2 from the germline V gene are MNHEY and SMNVEV (reference sequence). The CDR3 totals 14 residues. The V and J ends lost 0 bases and 4 bases respectively, with 9 bases between them. Here the CDR3 reads CASSLSGGSYGYTF. Written as DNA, the CDR3 is TGTGCCAGCAGTTTATCCGGGGGAAGCTATGGCTACACCTTC.

The gene calls are TRBV5-1 and TRBJ2-5; TRBD1 matches 10 bases. J was trimmed by 3 bases and V by 1 base; bases with no gene match: 3. Germline CDR1 reads SGHRS; CDR2 reads YFSETQ. The CDR3 contains 15 residues. This chain's CDR3 is CASSLQGQGKETQYF. Written as DNA, the CDR3 is TGCGCCAGCAGCTTGCAGGGACAGGGGAAAGAGACCCAGTACTTC. Using reference TRBV5-1 and TRBJ2-5 for the parts outside the CDR3, the full variable domain is KAGVTQTPRYLIKTRGQQVTLSCSPISGHRSVSWYQQTPGQGLQFLFEYFSETQRNKGNFPGRFSGRQFSNSRSEMNVSTLELGDSALYLCASSLQGQGKETQYFGPGTRLLVL.

This chain uses TRBV7-9 with TRBJ1-1; TRBD1 matches at 7 bases. V trimming: 5 bases; J trimming: 4 bases; junction bases outside the gene matches: 10. Germline assignment: CDR1 SEHNR and CDR2 FQNEAQ (reference sequence). The CDR3 length is 15 residues. The CDR3: CASSGRTGAATEAFF. The CDR3, as DNA: TGTGCCAGCAGCGGCCGAACAGGGGCGGCCACTGAAGCTTTCTTT.

For the CDR3, the DNA is TGTGCCAGCGGCAGGGGGTTCGAAAACATTCAGTACTTC. It encodes CASGRGFENIQYF. The gene calls are TRBV6-5 and TRBJ2-4; 7 bases are shared with TRBD1. Germline CDR1 is MNHEY and CDR2 is SVGAGI. The CDR3 has 13 amino acids. With 8 bases clipped from V and 5 bases from J, the junction kept 6 bases outside the gene matches.

Here the CDR3 reads CASSWSRDRGRGEKLFF. The CDR3 DNA sequence: TGTGCCAGCAGCTGGTCCCGGGACAGGGGGCGAGGTGAAAAACTGTTTTTT. The J gene is TRBJ1-4, the V gene TRBV7-9; 12 bases fit TRBD1. In germline, CDR1 is SEHNR, CDR2 FQNEAQ (reference sequence). V lost 4 bases and J lost 7; bases outside the gene matches: 10. This CDR3 is built from 17 residues.

The chain has TRBV7-2 and TRBJ1-5, with D possibly being TRBD1 (6 bases). Germline V gene lookup returns CDR1 SGHTA and CDR2 FQGNSA. The CDR3 consists of 15 residues. Between the trimmed V and J ends, which lost 2 bases and 6 bases, there was a span of 14 bases. As DNA, the CDR3 is TGTGCCAGCAGCTTATCGAGGGGGACGGGTCAGCCCCAGCATTTT. Translation: CASSLSRGTGQPQHF.

This chain connects TRBV14 to TRBJ2-1, with D uncertain. Germline values: CDR1 SGHDN, CDR2 FVKESK. V dropped 0 bases and J dropped 6 bases, with 27 bases sitting between them. The CDR3 covers 20 residues. CDR3 DNA sequence: TGTGCCAGCAGCCAAGATCGGCCGGAAATAGCACATTCTCTGATCAATGAGCAGTTCTTC. The encoded protein is CASSQDRPEIAHSLINEQFF.

The chain uses TRBV7-9 and TRBJ2-1; D may be TRBD2 (5 bases). The CDR3 is 17 amino acids. CDR1 and CDR2 from the germline V gene are SEHNR and FQNEAQ (reference sequence). V lost 2 bases and J 4 bases, leaving 18 bases between the germline ends. CDR3 protein: CASSLKVVETGYNEQFF. The CDR3 coding sequence is TGTGCCAGCAGCTTAAAGGTAGTTGAGACGGGGTACAATGAGCAGTTCTTC.

This chain joins TRBV6-5 and TRBJ1-3, with D unresolved. The ends were cut back, 7 bases at V and 4 bases at J, with 14 bases in the middle. Germline V gene data show CDR1 as MNHEY and CDR2 as SVGAGI. This CDR3 is 14 amino acids long. As DNA, the CDR3 is TGTGCCAGCATTTCTGACTGGTCAGGAAACACCATATATTTT. This sequence encodes CASISDWSGNTIYF.

The J gene is TRBJ2-3, the V gene TRBV25-1; the D gene is possibly TRBD1 (6 bases). CDR3 length: 13 residues. CDR1 and CDR2 (germline): MGHDK, SYGVNS. The germline V and J ends were trimmed by 6 bases and 4 bases, with 11 bases remaining between them. Here the CDR3 reads CASRTKGADTQYF. CDR3 sequence (DNA): TGTGCCAGCAGGACTAAGGGGGCAGATACGCAGTATTTT.

The rearrangement joins TRBV24-1 to TRBJ2-1, with D unresolved. CDR3 length equals 15 residues. The germline gives CDR1 KGHDR, CDR2 SFDVKD. Trimming stripped 4 bases from V and 6 bases from J, with 15 bases between. The CDR3 region is CATSDPRGTTNEQFF. Written as DNA, the CDR3 is TGTGCCACCAGTGACCCTCGCGGAACGACCAATGAGCAGTTCTTC.

The CDR3 DNA follows: TGTGCCAGCAGTTTATACTACAGCGGGACTAGCACAGATACGCAGTATTTT. This gives the protein CASSLYYSGTSTDTQYF. The chain recombines TRBV28 with TRBJ2-3; 7 bases line up with TRBD2. This CDR3 has 17 amino acids. Per germline, CDR1 MDHEN and CDR2 SYDVKM. Trimming cost V 1 base and J 0 bases; bases outside gene matches: 7.

The chain links TRBV3-1 (or the pseudogene TRBV3-2) to TRBJ1-3; no firm D call. CDR1 LGHDT and CDR2 YNNKEL come from the germline V gene (reference sequence). The CDR3 totals 16 residues. Trimming took off 3 bases at V and 0 bases at J, with 12 bases between the two ends. The CDR3 DNA is TGTGCCAGCAGCCAGATGTTTATCAGCTCTGGAAACACCATATATTTT. Its translation is CASSQMFISSGNTIYF.